These T cell receptor beta chains were read from a single sample in a study of T cells in Graves' hyperthyroidism and ophthalmopathy. TCRdb re-analysed the multiplex PCR reads in MiXCR, keeping a single row per CDR3 protein. The sample records about 700,000 distinct CDR3 sequences, 45% being singletons. The sequenced sample consisted of peripheral blood or thyroid tissue (not recorded which). The receptors come from an adult man with Graves' disease, either hyperthyroidism or ophthalmopathy (not recorded which). The CDR3 runs from the conserved cysteine through the conserved F or W. The D gene is left open where the match is weak. Clone sizes are given selectively: once, few, many, or a class where the clone is expanded.

abundance: many
v_gene: TRBV2
d_gene: NA
j_gene: TRBJ2-5
CDR3aa: CASSEEKTQYF
CDR3nt: TGTGCCAGCAGTGAGGAAAAGACCCAGTACTTC

abundance: NA
v_gene: TRBV10-3
d_gene: TRBD2
j_gene: TRBJ2-7
CDR3aa: CAISNSGFSYEQYF
CDR3nt: TGTGCCATCAGTAATAGCGGGTTCTCCTACGAGCAGTACTTC

abundance: many
v_gene: TRBV29-1
d_gene: NA
j_gene: TRBJ1-2
CDR3aa: CSVGEISNYGYTF
CDR3nt: TGCAGCGTTGGGGAGATCTCTAACTATGGCTACACCTTC

abundance: NA
v_gene: TRBV25-1
d_gene: TRBD1
j_gene: TRBJ1-2
CDR3aa: CASREEQGNVPSYTF
CDR3nt: TGTGCCAGCAGAGAAGAACAGGGGAACGTACCCAGCTACACCTTC

abundance: few
v_gene: TRBV20-1
d_gene: NA
j_gene: TRBJ2-7
CDR3aa: CSARDQSSEQYF
CDR3nt: TGCAGTGCTAGAGATCAGTCTAGCGAGCAGTACTTC

abundance: NA
v_gene: TRBV29-1
d_gene: NA
j_gene: TRBJ1-4
CDR3aa: CSVGNRVEEKLFF
CDR3nt: TGCAGCGTTGGTAACAGGGTGGAAGAAAAACTGTTTTTT

abundance: NA
v_gene: TRBV29-1
d_gene: NA
j_gene: TRBJ1-2
CDR3aa: CSVDLTGSAGGYTF
CDR3nt: TGCAGCGTCGACTTAACAGGTTCTGCGGGTGGCTACACCTTC

abundance: NA
v_gene: TRBV20-1
d_gene: NA
j_gene: TRBJ1-1
CDR3aa: CSAHNPVGGDTEAFF
CDR3nt: TGCAGTGCCCATAATCCAGTGGGAGGGGACACTGAAGCTTTCTTT

abundance: many
v_gene: TRBV24-1
d_gene: TRBD1
j_gene: TRBJ1-1
CDR3aa: CATSDLAGGKAEAFF
CDR3nt: TGTGCCACCAGTGATTTGGCAGGGGGCAAGGCTGAAGCTTTCTTT

abundance: NA
v_gene: TRBV2
d_gene: TRBD1
j_gene: TRBJ1-1
CDR3aa: CASQTGRDEAFF
CDR3nt: TGTGCCAGCCAGACAGGGCGTGATGAAGCTTTCTTT

abundance: NA
v_gene: TRBV11-3
d_gene: NA
j_gene: TRBJ2-7
CDR3aa: CASSSLTGNYEQYF
CDR3nt: TGTGCCAGCAGCTCATTGACGGGGAACTACGAGCAGTACTTC

abundance: many
v_gene: TRBV29-1
d_gene: TRBD1
j_gene: TRBJ2-2
CDR3aa: CSVEVRGTAGELFF
CDR3nt: TGCAGCGTTGAGGTCAGGGGGACGGCCGGGGAGCTGTTTTTT

abundance: NA
v_gene: TRBV7-4
d_gene: TRBD2
j_gene: TRBJ2-7
CDR3aa: CASSLEASGNLQTGEQYF
CDR3nt: TGTGCCAGCAGCTTAGAGGCTAGCGGGAATCTGCAAACGGGGGAGCAGTACTTC

abundance: few
v_gene: TRBV12-3/TRBV12-4
d_gene: TRBD1
j_gene: TRBJ1-6
CDR3aa: CASIATGGSGSPLHF
CDR3nt: TGTGCCAGCATAGCGACAGGGGGCTCAGGTTCACCCCTCCACTTT

abundance: few
v_gene: TRBV7-9
d_gene: NA
j_gene: TRBJ1-5
CDR3aa: CASSSTTGFRQPQHF
CDR3nt: TGTGCCAGCAGCTCGACAACAGGGTTTCGTCAGCCCCAGCATTTT

abundance: few
v_gene: TRBV7-9
d_gene: TRBD2
j_gene: TRBJ2-7
CDR3aa: CASSLFSGGTFYEQYF
CDR3nt: TGTGCCAGCAGCTTGTTTAGCGGGGGGACCTTTTACGAGCAGTACTTC

abundance: few
v_gene: TRBV7-9
d_gene: NA
j_gene: TRBJ2-7
CDR3aa: CASSLPPSREQYF
CDR3nt: TGTGCCAGCAGCTTGCCCCCGTCCCGCGAGCAGTACTTC

abundance: NA
v_gene: TRBV20-1
d_gene: TRBD2
j_gene: TRBJ2-5
CDR3aa: CSARVGTSGRPKTQYF
CDR3nt: TGCAGTGCTAGAGTTGGGACTAGCGGGAGACCAAAGACCCAGTACTTC

abundance: few
v_gene: TRBV2
d_gene: TRBD1
j_gene: TRBJ1-5
CDR3aa: CASEVGPRDRRYSNQPQHF
CDR3nt: TGTGCCAGCGAAGTGGGGCCCCGGGACAGGAGGTATAGCAATCAGCCCCAGCATTTT

abundance: few
v_gene: TRBV6-5
d_gene: TRBD1
j_gene: TRBJ1-5
CDR3aa: CASSPDRASNQPQHF
CDR3nt: TGTGCCAGCAGCCCGGACAGGGCCAGCAATCAGCCCCAGCATTTT

abundance: NA
v_gene: TRBV4-1
d_gene: NA
j_gene: TRBJ1-5
CDR3aa: CASSQEGPTIGQPQHF
CDR3nt: TGCGCCAGCAGCCAAGAAGGCCCCACAATTGGACAGCCCCAGCATTTT

abundance: NA
v_gene: TRBV20-1
d_gene: TRBD1
j_gene: TRBJ1-1
CDR3aa: CSATQGTGGYTEAFF
CDR3nt: TGCAGTGCTACCCAGGGGACAGGGGGATACACTGAAGCTTTCTTT

abundance: NA
v_gene: TRBV7-8
d_gene: NA
j_gene: TRBJ1-4
CDR3aa: CASTQGTTNEKLFF
CDR3nt: TGTGCCAGCACCCAGGGGACAACTAATGAAAAACTGTTTTTT

abundance: NA
v_gene: TRBV7-9
d_gene: NA
j_gene: TRBJ1-5
CDR3aa: CASSLGSGRPQHF
CDR3nt: TGTGCCAGCAGCTTAGGAAGCGGGAGGCCCCAGCATTTT

abundance: many
v_gene: TRBV7-9
d_gene: NA
j_gene: TRBJ1-2
CDR3aa: CASSPSGTPVGGYTF
CDR3nt: TGTGCCAGCAGCCCATCCGGAACTCCCGTTGGTGGCTACACCTTC

abundance: once
v_gene: TRBV20-1
d_gene: NA
j_gene: TRBJ1-1
CDR3aa: CSARRPNRDTEAFF
CDR3nt: TGCAGTGCTAGACGCCCTAACCGGGACACTGAAGCTTTCTTT